A selection of T cell receptor beta chains follows, all from one sample in a study of OX40 agonist ivuxolimab in advanced cancers. The repertoire was sequenced with immunoSEQ multiplex PCR; TCRdb's copy has only in-frame clones and lacks some. The sample includes approximately 46,000 clones, roughly 86% of them seen just once. Here the sequenced sample was CD4+ or CD8+ T cells sorted from blood, taken in a trial of the OX40 agonist ivuxolimab. These receptors all stem from an adult with an advanced solid tumor such as melanoma, head and neck, liver or kidney cancer. Each CDR3 is given with its conserved first and last residue. D genes are given only for firm matches. The size field is filled for only some rows; it gives once, few, many or a size class.

cdr3_aa cdr3_nt v_call clone_size d_call j_call
CATCPGQGFTEAFF TGTGCCACCTGTCCGGGACAGGGATTCACTGAAGCTTTCTTT TRBV9 medium-sized TRBD1 TRBJ1-1
CASSHGTDTQYF TGTGCCAGCAGCCACGGGACCGATACGCAGTATTTT TRBV7-2 . . TRBJ2-3
CASSPRQSSYNSPLHF TGTGCCAGTAGTCCGCGACAGAGCTCCTATAATTCACCCCTCCACTTT TRBV19 . . TRBJ1-6
CASSLGDRVEQYF TGTGCCAGCAGTCTCGGCGACAGGGTCGAGCAGTACTTC TRBV28 . TRBD1 TRBJ2-7
CAWTTGQGNTEAFF TGTGCCTGGACCACGGGACAGGGGAACACTGAAGCTTTCTTT TRBV30 . TRBD1 TRBJ1-1
CASMRDTEAFF TGTGCCAGCATGAGAGACACTGAAGCTTTCTTT TRBV2 . . TRBJ1-1
CASSPPGTSGMGEQFF TGTGCCAGCTCACCACCGGGGACTAGCGGGATGGGTGAGCAGTTCTTC TRBV18 . TRBD2 TRBJ2-1
CASSLQGLESTDTQYF TGCGCCAGCAGCCTACAGGGACTTGAGAGCACAGATACGCAGTATTTT TRBV4-1 . . TRBJ2-3
CASSEPPGYTRNTEAFF TGTGCCAGCAGTGAACCCCCTGGGTACACCAGGAACACTGAAGCTTTCTTT TRBV2 . . TRBJ1-1
CASGVASSYNEQFF TGCGCCAGCGGAGTGGCCTCCTCCTACAATGAGCAGTTCTTC TRBV5-1 . . TRBJ2-1
CASSSQKTGGNTEAFF TGTGCCAGCAGCTCCCAAAAGACAGGGGGGAACACTGAAGCTTTCTTT TRBV9 medium-sized TRBD1 TRBJ1-1
CASSIQGLTSYEQYF TGTGCCAGTAGTATCCAGGGGCTTACCTCCTACGAGCAGTACTTC TRBV19 . . TRBJ2-7
CASSLSFGTPKETQYF TGTGCCAGCAGCCTCAGCTTCGGGACGCCGAAAGAGACCCAGTACTTC TRBV7-9 . . TRBJ2-5
CASSGLGGVTYGYTF TGTGCCAGCAGCGGCCTGGGGGGAGTAACCTATGGCTACACCTTC TRBV9 many . TRBJ1-2
CASRVGSSYNSPLHF TGTGCCAGCAGAGTCGGGAGCTCCTATAATTCACCCCTCCACTTT TRBV6-5 . . TRBJ1-6
CASHLRGGRVSNTGELFF TGTGCCAGCCACCTCCGGGGGGGCAGGGTTTCGAACACCGGGGAGCTGTTTTTT TRBV19 few TRBD2 TRBJ2-2
CASSMVLGANNSPLHF TGTGCCAGTAGTATGGTCTTAGGGGCGAATAATTCACCCCTCCACTTT TRBV19 . . TRBJ1-6
CASSLSGVEAFF TGCGCCAGCAGCTTGTCCGGCGTAGAAGCTTTCTTT TRBV5-1 once . TRBJ1-1
CASGLTSGRVGETQYF TGTGCTAGTGGTTTGACTAGCGGGAGAGTGGGGGAGACCCAGTACTTC TRBV12-5 . TRBD2 TRBJ2-5
CASSATGKTNEKLFF TGTGCCAGCAGCGCCACAGGGAAAACTAATGAAAAACTGTTTTTT TRBV9 . . TRBJ1-4
CASSFRGGGTDTQYF TGTGCCAGCAGTTTCCGCGGGGGAGGCACAGATACGCAGTATTTT TRBV6-6 few TRBD2 TRBJ2-3
CASSDRGGTPNEQFF TGTGCCAGCAGTGACCGGGGAGGGACCCCCAATGAGCAGTTCTTC TRBV6-4 few TRBD2 TRBJ2-1
CASGWGNTEAFF TGTGCCAGCGGGTGGGGAAACACTGAAGCTTTCTTT TRBV2 . . TRBJ1-1
CASSKDRAISEEQYF TGTGCCAGCAGCAAGGACAGGGCAATTAGTGAGGAGCAGTACTTC TRBV7-9 . TRBD1 TRBJ2-7
CATSSGASSNQPQHF TGTGCCACCAGCAGTGGAGCGTCAAGCAATCAGCCCCAGCATTTT TRBV15 . . TRBJ1-5
CASSFASSSYEQYF TGTGCCAGCAGCTTTGCCTCTAGCTCCTACGAGCAGTACTTC TRBV27 . . TRBJ2-7
CASSYTSPPSRDTQYF TGTGCCAGCAGTTACACATCCCCCCCTTCCAGGGATACGCAGTATTTT TRBV6-6 . . TRBJ2-3
CASRPVVNYGYTF TGTGCCAGCAGACCGGTGGTTAACTATGGCTACACCTTC TRBV27 . . TRBJ1-2
CASSLNGRGAGNQPQHF TGCGCCAGCAGCTTGAATGGACGGGGGGCCGGCAATCAGCCCCAGCATTTT TRBV5-1 . . TRBJ1-5
CASSPASVVYERYF TGCGCCAGCAGCCCAGCGAGTGTTGTCTACGAGCGGTACTTC TRBV4-1 . . TRBJ2-7
CATSRVWGRFHEQYF TGTGCCACCAGCAGAGTTTGGGGGCGCTTCCACGAGCAGTACTTC TRBV15 . . TRBJ2-7
CASSYLGQGGNTIYF TGTGCCAGCAGTTACTTGGGACAGGGAGGAAACACCATATATTTT TRBV6-6 . TRBD1 TRBJ1-3
CASSYNPVYEQYF TGTGCCAGCAGTTATAATCCAGTCTACGAGCAGTACTTC TRBV6-1 few . TRBJ2-7
CASSHRSGAGNYGYTF TGTGCCAGCAGCCATAGGTCGGGGGCAGGGAACTATGGCTACACCTTC TRBV14 few . TRBJ1-2
CASSLETRGEQFF TGTGCCAGCAGCTTAGAAACCAGGGGTGAGCAGTTCTTC TRBV11-3 once . TRBJ2-1
CASSYRGLTGELFF TGTGCCAGCAGTTACAGGGGGCTCACCGGGGAGCTGTTTTTT TRBV27 . TRBD1 TRBJ2-2
CASSLAGSLYGYTF TGTGCCAGCAGCCTGGCAGGGTCTCTCTATGGCTACACCTTC TRBV5-6 . . TRBJ1-2
CASSVGLQGRRTGELFF TGTGCCAGCAGCGTAGGCCTTCAGGGGCGCAGAACCGGGGAGCTGTTTTTT TRBV9 . . TRBJ2-2
CSVDGQGRKNGYTF TGCAGCGTTGATGGACAGGGGCGGAAGAATGGCTACACCTTC TRBV29-1 . TRBD1 TRBJ1-2